Presented here are 20 T cell receptor beta chains from one specimen sequenced in a study of T-cell memory formation after mild COVID-19. MiXCR was run by TCRdb on the 5' RACE reads, yielding one entry per CDR3 protein. The data contain roughly 600,000 distinct CDR3 sequences, roughly 17% of them seen just once; the ten biggest clones take up about 11%. Sequencing used PBMCs or a T cell subset sorted from them (not recorded which). The source is an adult woman who had mild COVID-19 (a few samples of this study predate the infection). Cell type and time point are not known.

The DNA of the CDR3 is TGTGCCAGCAGTTACGCGTGGCTAGATCTTCCCAATGAGCAGTTCTTC. It translates to CASSYAWLDLPNEQFF. The chain uses TRBV6-2 or TRBV6-3 and TRBJ2-1; D unresolved. CDR3 length: 16 residues. V was trimmed by 2 bases and J by 6 bases, leaving 17 bases between them. The germline V gene encodes CDR1 MNHEY and CDR2 SVGEGT.

This clonotype appeared a few times. V usage is TRBV3-1 and J usage is TRBJ2-7; 9 nucleotides line up with TRBD2. V dropped 2 bases and J dropped 6; count of bases not matched to a gene: 5. There are 14 residues in the CDR3. From germline, CDR1 is LGHDT and CDR2 YNNKEL (reference sequence). CDR3 DNA: TGTGCCAGCAGCCAATCCGGACTAGCGTTCGAGCAGTACTTC. The encoded protein is CASSQSGLAFEQYF.

This clonotype was picked up a small number of times. The CDR3 DNA follows: TGTGCCAGCAGCCAAGTTTCAGGGTGGATGGACGAGCAGTACTTC. This translates into CASSQVSGWMDEQYF. This rearrangement joins TRBV3-1 to TRBJ2-7; tentative D call: TRBD1 (5 bases). The CDR3 is made up of 15 amino acids. Trimming cost V 1 base and J 5 bases, with 15 bases left between them. Germline V lookup: CDR1 LGHDT, CDR2 YNNKEL (reference sequence).

This chain joins TRBV12-3 or TRBV12-4 and TRBJ2-1; 8 bases are a match to TRBD2. CDR3 size: 16 residues. J was trimmed by 3 bases and V by 8 bases; bases with no gene match: 12. This CDR3 is CASSRGREVIYNEQFF. CDR3 in DNA: TGTGCCAGCTCCCGAGGGCGGGAGGTGATCTACAATGAGCAGTTCTTC.

This chain joins TRBV6-6 and TRBJ2-5; D remains ambiguous. The CDR3 runs to 17 residues. In germline, CDR1 is MNHNY, CDR2 SVGAGI (reference sequence). Trimming took 2 bases from V and 5 from J, leaving 21 bases between them. CDR3 nucleotide sequence: TGTGCCAGCAGTTACCCCACGGTTGGGCGGCTCGGGGAGACCCAGTACTTC. Translated, it gives CASSYPTVGRLGETQYF.

The rearrangement uses TRBV7-8 and TRBJ2-7; 15 nucleotides line up with TRBD2. The junction had 7 bases not matched to a gene; V was cut back by 0 bases and J by 4 bases. CDR3 length equals 18 residues. CDR1 is SGHVS, CDR2 FQNEAQ, per germline. The CDR3 is CASSLAVGLAGGRYEQYF. The CDR3, as DNA: TGTGCCAGCAGCTTAGCCGTTGGACTAGCGGGAGGGAGGTACGAGCAGTACTTC.

The rearrangement uses TRBV3-1 and TRBJ2-5, with 11 bases identical to TRBD2. Germline trimming cut 6 bases from V and 5 bases from J; bases unmatched to any gene: 11. This CDR3 spans 16 amino acids. Germline-derived CDR1 and CDR2 are LGHDT and YNNKEL (reference sequence). Here the CDR3 reads CASSRQLAGVVETQYF. The CDR3 DNA reads as TGTGCCAGCAGTCGGCAACTAGCGGGAGTTGTTGAGACCCAGTACTTC.

This clonotype was counted only a few times. V usage is TRBV20-1 and J usage is TRBJ2-3; a weak D match, TRBD2 (5 bases). Germline values: CDR1 DFQATT, CDR2 SNEGSKA (reference sequence). This CDR3 spans 16 amino acids. Trimming stripped 5 bases from V and 0 bases from J, with 18 bases between. The CDR3 coding sequence is TGCAGTGCTCCTGATCTCTGGGGAGCTAGCACAGATACGCAGTATTTT. Encoded protein: CSAPDLWGASTDTQYF.

This chain joins TRBV12-3 or TRBV12-4 and TRBJ1-5; D gene ambiguous. The CDR3 has 13 amino acids. Trimming removed 6 bases from V and 5 bases from J, with 11 bases in between. The CDR3 nucleotides are TGTGCCAGCAGCTCGGGAAGGGATCAGCCCCAGCATTTT. This sequence encodes CASSSGRDQPQHF.

The V and J genes are TRBV11-2 and TRBJ2-7; D possibly corresponds to TRBD1 (6 bases). Germline CDR1 reads SGHAT; CDR2 reads FQNNGV. The CDR3 extends over 14 amino acids. V was shortened by 5 bases and J by 3 bases, with 14 bases between the two germline ends. The CDR3 loop reads CASSLLTGFYEQYF. CDR3 nucleotide sequence: TGTGCCAGCAGCCTGCTGACAGGTTTCTACGAGCAGTACTTC.

This chain joins TRBV19 and TRBJ2-2; 8 nucleotides agree with TRBD2. CDR3 length equals 16 residues. Germline CDR1 LNHDA, CDR2 SQIVND (reference sequence). V lost 4 bases to trimming and J lost 5 bases; unmatched junction nucleotides: 9. The DNA of the CDR3 is TGTGCCAGTAGTAGGCAAAGCGGGAGTGGGACCGGGGAGCTGTTTTTT. Amino acid sequence: CASSRQSGSGTGELFF.

This clonotype was seen many times. CDR3 sequence: CASSFDEKLFF. CDR3 sequence (DNA): TGTGCCAGCAGTTTTGATGAAAAACTGTTTTTT. The rearrangement uses TRBV12-3 or TRBV12-4 and TRBJ1-4; D remains unclear. Trimming removed 3 bases from V and 6 bases from J, with 2 bases in between. The CDR3 totals 11 residues.

This clonotype turned up a few times. This chain connects TRBV12-3 or TRBV12-4 to TRBJ2-2, with no clear D. This CDR3 region has 15 residues. Trimming took off 7 bases at V and 2 bases at J, with 14 bases between the two ends. The CDR3: CASTRVWANTGELFF. CDR3 sequence (DNA): TGTGCCAGCACCCGCGTTTGGGCTAACACCGGGGAGCTGTTTTTT.

This sequence joins TRBV29-1 and TRBJ2-3; no reliable D call. Between the trimmed V and J ends, which lost 3 bases and 3 bases, there was a span of 4 bases. CDR1 is SQVTM, CDR2 ANQGSEA, per germline. The CDR3 contains 11 residues. The CDR3 DNA reads TGCAGCGTTGAGAGAACAGATACGCAGTATTTT. Encoded protein: CSVERTDTQYF.

This clonotype was seen a handful of times. The chain uses TRBV4-1 and TRBJ1-6, with D unclear. The ends were cut back, 1 base at V and 7 bases at J, with 8 bases in the middle. The V gene's germline CDR1 is MGHRA and CDR2 YSYEKL. CDR3 size: 14 residues. The DNA for the CDR3 is TGCGCCAGCAGCCAAGTGATCACAAATTCACCCCTCCACTTT. Encoded protein: CASSQVITNSPLHF.

This clonotype was seen many times. J is TRBJ2-2 and V is TRBV3-1; D is unclear. This CDR3 has 14 amino acids. V was cut by 2 bases and J by 2 bases, with 6 bases left in between. Germline-derived CDR1 and CDR2 are LGHDT and YNNKEL (reference sequence). CDR3 nucleotide sequence: TGTGCCAGCAGCCAACTCGCTAACACCGGGGAGCTGTTTTTT. It yields the protein CASSQLANTGELFF. The variable domain in full, with the rest retrieved from reference TRBV3-1 and TRBJ2-2, is DTAVSQTPKYLVTQMGNDKSIKCEQNLGHDTMYWYKQDSKKFLKIMFSYNNKELIINETVPNRFSPKSPDKAHLNLHINSLELGDSAVYFCASSQLANTGELFFGEGSRLTVL.

The genes are TRBV5-5 and TRBJ2-3, with 8 nucleotides matching TRBD2. V was pared by 0 bases and J by 0 bases, with 9 bases of the junction left unmatched. The CDR3 consists of 18 residues. Germline lookup yields CDR1 SGHKS and CDR2 YYEKEE (reference sequence). The CDR3 here is CASSLEVPSGGSTDTQYF. The DNA of the CDR3 is TGTGCCAGCAGCTTGGAAGTACCCAGCGGGGGAAGCACAGATACGCAGTATTTT.

This sequence joins TRBV12-3 or TRBV12-4 and TRBJ2-5, with 8 bases fitting TRBD1. V trimming: 8 bases; J trimming: 1 base; junction bases outside the gene matches: 6. The CDR3 length is 14 residues. CDR3 bases: TGTGCCAGCTCTGAGGACAGGGCCCAAGAGACCCAGTACTTC. Translation: CASSEDRAQETQYF.

This clonotype has a handful of counts. The chain carries TRBV5-1 and TRBJ2-7; D not resolved. Germline loops: CDR1 SGHRS, CDR2 YFSETQ. The CDR3 sequence is 15 residues long. Trimming pared 4 bases from V and 2 bases from J, leaving 16 bases between. CDR3 in DNA: TGCGCCAGCAGCCAAAGCCCCGGGTGGGCCTACGAGCAGTACTTC. It translates to CASSQSPGWAYEQYF.

The chain uses TRBV7-9 and TRBJ2-7; a possible D gene is TRBD2 (6 bases). The CDR3 runs 14 residues. Per germline, CDR1 SEHNR and CDR2 FQNEAQ (reference sequence). V was trimmed by 2 bases and J by 0 bases, leaving 8 bases between them. CDR3 in amino acids: CASSLRRDSYEQYF. CDR3 coding DNA: TGTGCCAGCAGCTTAAGGCGGGACTCCTACGAGCAGTACTTC.